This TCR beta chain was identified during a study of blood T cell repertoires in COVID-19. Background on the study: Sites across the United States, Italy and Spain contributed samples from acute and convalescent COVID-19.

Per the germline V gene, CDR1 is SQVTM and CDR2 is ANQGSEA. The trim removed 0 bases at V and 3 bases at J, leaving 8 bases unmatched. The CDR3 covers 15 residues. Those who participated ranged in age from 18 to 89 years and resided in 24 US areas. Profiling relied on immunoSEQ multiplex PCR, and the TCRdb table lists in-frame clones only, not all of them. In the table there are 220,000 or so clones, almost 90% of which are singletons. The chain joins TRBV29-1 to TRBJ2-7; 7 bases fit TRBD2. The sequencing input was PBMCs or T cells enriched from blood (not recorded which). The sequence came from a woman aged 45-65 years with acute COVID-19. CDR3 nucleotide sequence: TGCAGCGTTGAAGATTCGGCTAGCGGCGACTACGAGCAGTACTTC. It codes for CSVEDSASGDYEQYF.